What follows are 14 T cell receptor beta chains derived from one specimen sequenced in a study of CD8+ T cells in alopecia areata. cDNA serving as the sequencing template came from extracted, reverse transcribed RNA. Produced via immunoSEQ multiplex PCR; TCRdb's table is partial and in-frame only. The table records 150,000 to 200,000 clones, less than 70% of them present only once. Regarding treatment: oral pan-JAK inhibitor, 5-10 mg twice daily. The sample in question was CD4+ T cells sorted from blood, obtained at week 24, from a patient treated with tofacitinib. Receptor source: a human donor with alopecia areata.

The J gene is TRBJ1-4, the V gene TRBV29-1; D might be TRBD1 (5 bases). Trimming stripped 7 bases from V and 7 bases from J, with 10 bases between. The CDR3 length is 11 residues. Per germline, CDR1 SQVTM and CDR2 ANQGSEA. This CDR3 is CSAAGGEKLFF. The CDR3 DNA reads TGCAGCGCCGCCGGGGGTGAAAAACTGTTTTTT.

This chain joins TRBV4-2 and TRBJ1-4; TRBD1 is a possible D gene (5 bases). The V gene lost 0 bases and the J gene lost 10 bases, with 18 bases spanning the gap. Germline CDR1 LGHNA, CDR2 YNFKEQ. The CDR3 consists of 16 residues. Written as DNA, the CDR3 is TGTGCCAGCAGCCAAGAATCCGGGCAGGGCCGGGGAAAACTGTTTTTT. Amino acid sequence: CASSQESGQGRGKLFF.

This rearrangement joins TRBV29-1 to TRBJ1-1; TRBD1 might be the D (5 bases). CDR3 length equals 13 residues. Between the trimmed V and J ends, which lost 5 bases and 1 base, there was a span of 11 bases. The V gene's germline CDR1 is SQVTM and CDR2 ANQGSEA. DNA of the CDR3: TGCAGCGTTCGGGGCCAGGGGAACACTGAAGCTTTCTTT. Translation gives CSVRGQGNTEAFF.

The rearrangement links TRBV11-2 to TRBJ2-1; D gene unclear. CDR3 length equals 13 residues. Germline V gene data show CDR1 as SGHAT and CDR2 as FQNNGV. The V gene lost 0 bases and the J gene lost 12 bases, with 12 bases spanning the gap. The CDR3 loop is CASSLDWQTWQFF. The CDR3 DNA follows: TGTGCCAGCAGCTTAGATTGGCAGACATGGCAGTTCTTC.

The chain joins TRBV19 to TRBJ1-5, with D tentatively TRBD1 (6 bases). Trimming took 0 bases from V and 1 from J, leaving 13 bases between them. Germline CDR1 reads LNHDA; CDR2 reads SQIVND (reference sequence). CDR3 length: 17 residues. DNA of the CDR3: TGTGCCAGTAGTATAGATATGGGGGCGCGGAGCAATCAGCCCCAGCATTTT. Encoded protein: CASSIDMGARSNQPQHF.

The rearrangement uses TRBV5-1 and TRBJ2-5; 8 bases line up with TRBD2. V shed 2 bases and J 5 bases; nucleotides not matched to a gene: 5. The CDR3 totals 14 residues. CDR1 is SGHRS, CDR2 YFSETQ, per germline. The CDR3 nucleotides are TGCGCCAGCAGCTTCACGAGCGGGGGCGAGACCCAGTACTTC. Protein sequence: CASSFTSGGETQYF.

V usage is TRBV7-2 and J usage is TRBJ1-2; D uncertain. Trimming shortened V by 6 bases and J by 1 base, and 15 bases separated the two germline ends. CDR1 and CDR2 (germline): SGHTA, FQGNSA. This CDR3 region has 15 residues. DNA for the CDR3: TGTGCCAGCAGTATGCCGGGGAAGGGTAACTATGGCTACACCTTC. It encodes CASSMPGKGNYGYTF. Full variable domain (remainder filled in from reference TRBV7-2 and TRBJ1-2): GAGVSQSPSNKVTEKGKDVELRCDPISGHTALYWYRQSLGQGLEFLIYFQGNSAPDKSGLPSDRFSAERTGGSVSTLTIQRTQQEDSAVYLCASSMPGKGNYGYTFGSGTRLTVV.

V usage is TRBV5-1 and J usage is TRBJ2-7; D is possibly TRBD1 (6 bases). This CDR3 is built from 17 residues. V lost 4 bases and J lost 1, with 21 bases in between. Germline V gene sequence: CDR1 SGHRS, CDR2 YFSETQ. CDR3 nucleotide sequence: TGCGCCAGCAGCGTAAACTCCAGGGGCTCCGGATCCTACGAGCAGTACTTC. Its protein product is CASSVNSRGSGSYEQYF.

This clone has only one observation. V usage is TRBV2 and J usage is TRBJ2-3; D gene unclear. CDR1 and CDR2 (germline): SNHLY, FYNNEI. This CDR3 has 13 amino acids. Trimming removed 4 bases at V and 1 base at J, with 6 bases between. CDR3 loop: CASSAAGTDTQYF. The CDR3 coding sequence is TGTGCCAGCAGTGCGGCAGGCACAGATACGCAGTATTTT. The entire variable domain, with the rest obtained from reference TRBV2 and TRBJ2-3, is as follows: EPEVTQTPSHQVTQMGQEVILRCVPISNHLYFYWYRQILGQKVEFLVSFYNNEISEKSEIFDDQFSVERPDGSNFTLKIRSTKLEDSAMYFCASSAAGTDTQYFGPGTRLTVL.

V usage is TRBV2 and J usage is TRBJ1-5, with D uncertain. Per germline, CDR1 SNHLY and CDR2 FYNNEI. This CDR3 contains 13 residues. V was cut by 1 base and J by 4 bases, with 5 bases left in between. CDR3 DNA sequence: TGTGCCAGCAGTGAAGTCAGAAATCAGCCCCAGCATTTT. Protein: CASSEVRNQPQHF.

V gene TRBV30 combines with J gene TRBJ2-1, with TRBD1 matching 9 bases. The J segment lost 0 bases and the V segment lost 2 bases, leaving 5 bases of the junction unmatched. Germline lookup yields CDR1 GTSNPN and CDR2 SVGIG (reference sequence). The CDR3 has 16 amino acids. CDR3 sequence: CAWSKGTGYSYNEQFF. CDR3 nucleotide sequence: TGTGCCTGGAGTAAAGGGACAGGGTACTCCTACAATGAGCAGTTCTTC.

This chain joins TRBV29-1 and TRBJ1-1; D ambiguous. The CDR3 totals 12 residues. Trimming took 5 bases from V and 0 from J, leaving 7 bases between them. Germline V gene lookup returns CDR1 SQVTM and CDR2 ANQGSEA. CDR3: CSVWGMNTEAFF. The CDR3 DNA is TGCAGCGTTTGGGGTATGAACACTGAAGCTTTCTTT.

The genes are TRBV4-1 and TRBJ1-4; TRBD1 might be the D (6 bases). Germline V lookup: CDR1 MGHRA, CDR2 YSYEKL. The CDR3 runs 16 residues. V lost 5 bases and J lost 1, with 14 bases in between. DNA for the CDR3: TGCGCCAGCAGCTACCAGGGGTTAGGAACTAATGAAAAACTGTTTTTT. It codes for CASSYQGLGTNEKLFF.

V and J are TRBV7-2 and TRBJ2-5, with 8 positions matching TRBD2. This CDR3 has 16 amino acids. J was trimmed by 7 bases and V by 4 bases; bases with no gene match: 14. Per the germline V gene, CDR1 is SGHTA and CDR2 is FQGNSA. CDR3 DNA sequence: TGTGCCAGCAGCTCCCAGGTCGGGGGGGGCCGTGGGACCCAGTACTTC. Its translation is CASSSQVGGGRGTQYF.